This T cell receptor beta chain derives from a study of T cells in localized non-small cell lung cancer. Study-wide results and caveats: Clonality of T cells reached its maximum in uninvolved adjacent lung, surpassing tumor.

Using immunoSEQ multiplex PCR, the repertoire was profiled, and TCRdb retains in-frame clones only, with some absent. This table has 75,000 to 85,000 clones, 80% appearing once. Trimming cost V 5 bases and J 0 bases, with 6 bases left between them. The CDR3 runs 13 residues. The germline V gene encodes CDR1 SGHRS and CDR2 YFSETQ. This clone appeared a few times. Its antigen is not identified. The sample contains more than one DNA sequence encoding this CDR3. The sequence derives from a female donor over 55 with stage I lung adenocarcinoma. The source material was peripheral blood, sampled before any cancer treatment. The chain is built from TRBV5-1 and TRBJ1-5; no firm D call. CDR3 sequence reads: CASSISSNQPQHF. The CDR3 bases are TGCGCCAGCAGTATTAGTAGCAATCAGCCCCAGCATTTT. Using reference TRBV5-1 and TRBJ1-5 for the parts outside the CDR3, the full variable domain is KAGVTQTPRYLIKTRGQQVTLSCSPISGHRSVSWYQQTPGQGLQFLFEYFSETQRNKGNFPGRFSGRQFSNSRSEMNVSTLELGDSALYLCASSISSNQPQHFGDGTRLSIL.